The text below deals with one T cell receptor (beta chain). Antigen unknown. V gave up 6 bases and J gave up 6 bases, with 27 bases separating them. The CDR3 is 18 amino acids. The germline V gene has CDR1 MNHNS and CDR2 SASEGT. A second 7 to 11 cycle PCR used barcoded and J-beta primers. TCRdb redid the calling of the 5' RACE reads with MiXCR, one entry per CDR3 protein. The data show fewer than 750,000 distinct CDR3 sequences, with over 40% seen just once and roughly 13% held by the top ten. The sample originates from a study of blood T cells in healthy people across ages. Study observations and caveats: Higher diversity and more naive CD4+ cells were features of long-lived donors, compared to aged donors. Possibly confounding the expanded clonotype changes was the fact that donor CMV status was unknown.

This receptor was obtained from a woman older than 75 in good health. The rearrangement joins TRBV6-1 to TRBJ1-5; D might be TRBD1 (5 bases). Sequences were obtained from blood. The DNA for the CDR3 is TGTGCCAGCAGCGAATCCGTCTTTATGGGGGGGTTGGGTCAGCCCCAGCATTTT. Its protein product is CASSESVFMGGLGQPQHF.